This TCR beta chain was found in a study of T cells in Graves' hyperthyroidism and ophthalmopathy. This clonotype has more than one count but fewer than ten. The CDR3 consists of 18 residues. The trim removed 2 bases at V and 8 bases at J, leaving 14 bases unmatched. The germline gives CDR1 MNHEY, CDR2 SVGEGT. From RNA transcripts, TCR beta CDR3 regions were amplified. Carried out on the TCR CDR3, a first-round RT-PCR used the HTBI primer set. From the multiplex PCR reads, TCRdb called clonotypes with MiXCR, one entry per CDR3 protein. The table shows fewer than 900,000 distinct CDR3 sequences, with around 20% occurring only once.

This clonotype originated in a woman in her forties or fifties with Graves' hyperthyroidism that later progressed to Graves' ophthalmopathy. The chain joins TRBV6-2 or TRBV6-3 to TRBJ1-6; 8 nucleotides line up with TRBD1. Sample: blood. CDR3 sequence: CASSYPTGQGETHSPLHF. Here the CDR3 DNA reads TGTGCCAGCAGTTACCCCACCGGACAGGGTGAGACGCATTCACCCCTCCACTTT.